Listed below are T cell receptor beta chains from one sample, sequenced in a study of blood T cell repertoires in COVID-19. The table came from immunoSEQ multiplex PCR; TCRdb's copy has only in-frame clones and leaves some out. The sample has some 210,000 clones, less than 90% seen once; the top ten hold less than 20%. The specimen was peripheral blood. Receptor source: a human donor in a cohort sampled during active COVID-19. CDR3s include the opening cysteine and the closing phenylalanine or tryptophan. Fields, in order: J gene, D gene, clone size, V gene, CDR3 protein, CDR3 DNA. The D gene is left open where the match is weak. The listing skips clone size in some rows; elsewhere it reads once, few, many or a size class.

j_gene: TRBJ1-2; d_gene: -; abundance: many; v_gene: TRBV19; CDR3aa: CASRESRAYGYTF; CDR3nt: TGTGCCAGCAGGGAATCAAGGGCCTATGGCTACACCTTC
j_gene: TRBJ2-2; d_gene: TRBD2; abundance: -; v_gene: TRBV3-1/TRBV3-2; CDR3aa: CASSQFAGENTGELFF; CDR3nt: TGTGCCAGCAGCCAGTTCGCGGGAGAAAACACCGGGGAGCTGTTTTTT
j_gene: TRBJ1-2; d_gene: TRBD1; abundance: -; v_gene: TRBV9; CDR3aa: CASSGYAGGHYGYTF; CDR3nt: TGTGCCAGCAGCGGCTATGCAGGGGGCCACTATGGCTACACCTTC
j_gene: TRBJ2-7; d_gene: -; abundance: -; v_gene: TRBV28; CDR3aa: CASRGALTYEQYF; CDR3nt: TGTGCCAGCAGGGGAGCGCTCACCTACGAGCAGTACTTC
j_gene: TRBJ1-5; d_gene: -; abundance: -; v_gene: TRBV28; CDR3aa: CASSWRGNQPQHF; CDR3nt: TGTGCCAGCTCTTGGCGGGGTAATCAGCCCCAGCATTTT
j_gene: TRBJ2-3; d_gene: -; abundance: -; v_gene: TRBV27; CDR3aa: CASSFVGSTDTQYF; CDR3nt: TGTGCCAGCAGTTTCGTCGGGAGCACAGATACGCAGTATTTT
j_gene: TRBJ2-1; d_gene: TRBD2; abundance: few; v_gene: TRBV6-1; CDR3aa: CASSESGGGNEQFF; CDR3nt: TGTGCCAGCAGTGAATCGGGGGGGGGCAATGAGCAGTTCTTC
j_gene: TRBJ2-3; d_gene: -; abundance: -; v_gene: TRBV18; CDR3aa: CASSPPGRFAGSPDTQYF; CDR3nt: TGTGCCAGCTCACCACCGGGACGTTTTGCGGGGAGTCCAGATACGCAGTATTTT
j_gene: TRBJ2-4; d_gene: -; abundance: -; v_gene: TRBV21-1; CDR3aa: CASSVQGQGSDGNIQYF; CDR3nt: TGTGCCAGCAGCGTTCAGGGACAGGGATCTGATGGTAACATTCAGTACTTC
j_gene: TRBJ1-1; d_gene: TRBD1; abundance: -; v_gene: TRBV27; CDR3aa: CASSWSPGTGNTEAFF; CDR3nt: TGTGCCAGCAGTTGGAGTCCCGGGACAGGGAACACTGAAGCTTTCTTT
j_gene: TRBJ2-7; d_gene: -; abundance: once; v_gene: TRBV5-1; CDR3aa: CASSLELGGREQYF; CDR3nt: TGCGCCAGCAGCTTGGAGCTTGGAGGGCGCGAGCAGTACTTC
j_gene: TRBJ2-7; d_gene: -; abundance: once; v_gene: TRBV4-2; CDR3aa: CASSQDRGQSYEQYF; CDR3nt: TGTGCCAGCAGCCAAGATCGGGGACAATCCTACGAGCAGTACTTC
j_gene: TRBJ1-2; d_gene: TRBD1; abundance: -; v_gene: TRBV6-5; CDR3aa: CASSTRDSYGYTF; CDR3nt: TGTGCCAGCAGTACCCGGGACAGCTATGGCTACACCTTC
j_gene: TRBJ1-2; d_gene: -; abundance: -; v_gene: TRBV10-3; CDR3aa: CAISEEVYYGYTF; CDR3nt: TGTGCCATCAGTGAGGAGGTCTACTATGGCTACACCTTC
j_gene: TRBJ2-7; d_gene: -; abundance: -; v_gene: TRBV2; CDR3aa: CASSIQIRAYEQYF; CDR3nt: TGTGCCAGCAGTATACAGATTCGAGCCTACGAGCAGTACTTC
j_gene: TRBJ1-6; d_gene: TRBD1; abundance: -; v_gene: TRBV18; CDR3aa: CASSPDRANSPLHF; CDR3nt: TGTGCCAGCTCACCCGACAGGGCCAATTCACCCCTCCACTTT
j_gene: TRBJ1-2; d_gene: -; abundance: -; v_gene: TRBV29-1; CDR3aa: CSAHGGGPNYGYTF; CDR3nt: TGCAGCGCTCATGGGGGGGGCCCTAACTATGGCTACACCTTC
j_gene: TRBJ2-1; d_gene: -; abundance: -; v_gene: TRBV3-1/TRBV3-2; CDR3aa: CASSQIWRDEQFF; CDR3nt: TGTGCCAGCAGCCAAATTTGGCGGGATGAGCAGTTCTTC
j_gene: TRBJ2-7; d_gene: -; abundance: -; v_gene: TRBV27; CDR3aa: CASSLVSTGKQYEQYF; CDR3nt: TGTGCCAGCAGTTTAGTATCAACAGGGAAGCAATACGAGCAGTACTTC
j_gene: TRBJ1-2; d_gene: -; abundance: -; v_gene: TRBV30; CDR3aa: CAWSSRGTYGYTF; CDR3nt: TGTGCCTGGAGTAGTCGGGGGACCTATGGCTACACCTTC
j_gene: TRBJ2-1; d_gene: -; abundance: -; v_gene: TRBV10-1; CDR3aa: CASRDYHNEQFF; CDR3nt: TGCGCCAGCAGGGACTACCACAATGAGCAGTTCTTC
j_gene: TRBJ1-5; d_gene: -; abundance: -; v_gene: TRBV6-5; CDR3aa: CASRRTAGRNQPQHF; CDR3nt: TGTGCCAGCAGACGAACAGCAGGGAGGAATCAGCCCCAGCATTTT